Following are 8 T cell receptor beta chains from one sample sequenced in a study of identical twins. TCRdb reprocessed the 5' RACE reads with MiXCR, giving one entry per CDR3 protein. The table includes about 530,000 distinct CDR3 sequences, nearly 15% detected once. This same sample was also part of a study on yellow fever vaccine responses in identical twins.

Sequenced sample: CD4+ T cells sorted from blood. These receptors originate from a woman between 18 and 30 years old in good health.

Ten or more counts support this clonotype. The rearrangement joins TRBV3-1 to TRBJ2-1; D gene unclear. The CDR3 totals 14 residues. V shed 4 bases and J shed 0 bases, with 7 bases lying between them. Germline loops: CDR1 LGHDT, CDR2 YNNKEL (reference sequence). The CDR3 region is CASSRTRSYNEQFF. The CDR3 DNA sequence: TGTGCCAGCAGCCGTACCCGCTCCTACAATGAGCAGTTCTTC.

As DNA, the CDR3 is TGCGCCAGCAGCTTCATGACAGGGGGCTTCGAGCAGTACTTC. Translating it yields CASSFMTGGFEQYF. The chain is built from TRBV5-1 and TRBJ2-7, with TRBD1 matching 10 bases. Germline CDR1 and CDR2: SGHRS and YFSETQ. V lost 2 bases and J lost 6; bases outside the gene matches: 5. The CDR3 is 14 amino acids.

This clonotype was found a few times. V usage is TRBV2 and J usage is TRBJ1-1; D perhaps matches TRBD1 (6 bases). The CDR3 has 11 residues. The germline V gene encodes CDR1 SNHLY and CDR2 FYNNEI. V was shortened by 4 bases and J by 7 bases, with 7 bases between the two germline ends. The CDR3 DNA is TGTGCCAGCAGTGCGGACAGTGAAGCTTTCTTT. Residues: CASSADSEAFF.

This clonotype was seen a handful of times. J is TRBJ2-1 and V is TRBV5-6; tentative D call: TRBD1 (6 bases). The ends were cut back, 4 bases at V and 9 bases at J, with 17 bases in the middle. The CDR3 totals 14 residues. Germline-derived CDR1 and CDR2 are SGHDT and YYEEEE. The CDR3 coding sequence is TGTGCCAGCAGCAGAGGAAGGCAGGGGCTTGAGCAGTTCTTC. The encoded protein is CASSRGRQGLEQFF.

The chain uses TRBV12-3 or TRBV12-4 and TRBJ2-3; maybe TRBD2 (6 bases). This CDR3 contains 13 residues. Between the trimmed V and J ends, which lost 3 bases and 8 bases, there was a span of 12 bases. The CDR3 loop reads CASSFTGESTQYF. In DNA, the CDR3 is TGTGCCAGCAGTTTTACGGGGGAGAGTACGCAGTATTTT.

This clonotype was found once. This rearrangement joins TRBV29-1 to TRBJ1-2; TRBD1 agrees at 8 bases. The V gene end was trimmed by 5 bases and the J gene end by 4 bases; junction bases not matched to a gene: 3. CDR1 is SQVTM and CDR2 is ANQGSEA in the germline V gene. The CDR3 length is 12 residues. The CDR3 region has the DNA TGCAGCGTTCGGGACAGGTCCTATGGCTACACCTTC. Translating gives CSVRDRSYGYTF.

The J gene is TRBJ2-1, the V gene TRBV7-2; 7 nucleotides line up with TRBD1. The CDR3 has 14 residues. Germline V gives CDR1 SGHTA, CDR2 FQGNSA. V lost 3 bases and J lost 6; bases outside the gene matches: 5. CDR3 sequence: CASSFRDSLNEQFF. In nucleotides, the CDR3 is TGTGCCAGCAGCTTCCGGGACAGCCTCAATGAGCAGTTCTTC.

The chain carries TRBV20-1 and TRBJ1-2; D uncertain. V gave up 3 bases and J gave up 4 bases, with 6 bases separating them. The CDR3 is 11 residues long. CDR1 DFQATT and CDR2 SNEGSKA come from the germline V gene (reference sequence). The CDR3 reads CSARLSYGYTF. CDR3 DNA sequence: TGCAGTGCTAGGCTCAGCTATGGCTACACCTTC.